The 20 T cell receptor beta chains below come from one sample, sequenced in a study of cytomegalovirus exposure and HLA in healthy donors. This table comes from immunoSEQ multiplex PCR, and its TCRdb copy is limited to in-frame clones, with some not included. Among under 200,000 clones, about 90% were seen once, and the ten largest hold 3% to 3.5%. Sequencing input: PBMCs. The receptor set was obtained from a young woman in good health and CMV-seropositive.

J is TRBJ2-1 and V is TRBV5-1, with 9 bases lining up with TRBD2. CDR3 length: 13 amino acids. Per the germline V gene, CDR1 is SGHRS and CDR2 is YFSETQ. V dropped 0 bases and J dropped 10; count of bases not matched to a gene: 2. The CDR3 loop is CASSLGTSVEQFF. The DNA of the CDR3 is TGCGCCAGCAGCTTGGGGACTAGCGTGGAGCAGTTCTTC.

CDR3 in amino acids: CASRAWVGDEKLFF. CDR3 DNA: TGTGCCAGCAGGGCATGGGTCGGGGATGAAAAACTGTTTTTT. The V call is TRBV11-2, the J call TRBJ1-4; D remains ambiguous. The CDR3 has 14 residues. The ends were cut back, 6 bases at V and 6 bases at J, with 14 bases in the middle. Germline V gene sequence: CDR1 SGHAT, CDR2 FQNNGV.

The CDR3 nucleotides are TGTGCCAGCAGCGTCGGGTCGGCGGATGAGCAGTTCTTC. It encodes CASSVGSADEQFF. The rearrangement links TRBV9 to TRBJ2-1; no clear D gene. The CDR3 totals 13 residues. V lost 2 bases and J lost 8, with 11 bases in between. Germline CDR1 is SGDLS and CDR2 is YYNGEE.

This chain uses TRBV7-9 with TRBJ1-5; D remains unclear. Trimming left V 1 base short and J 4 bases short, with 8 bases between. The CDR3 is 14 residues long. In germline, CDR1 is SEHNR, CDR2 FQNEAQ (reference sequence). CDR3 in amino acids: CASSLGQNNQPQHF. The CDR3 coding sequence is TGTGCCAGCAGCTTAGGTCAGAATAATCAGCCCCAGCATTTT. Full variable domain (rest looked up from reference TRBV7-9 and TRBJ1-5): DTGVSQNPRHKITKRGQNVTFRCDPISEHNRLYWYRQTLGQGPEFLTYFQNEAQLEKSRLLSDRFSAERPKGSFSTLEIQRTEQGDSAMYLCASSLGQNNQPQHFGDGTRLSIL.

The gene calls are TRBV9 and TRBJ2-2; 7 nucleotides match TRBD1. The CDR3 extends over 19 amino acids. V dropped 3 bases and J dropped 2; count of bases not matched to a gene: 16. Germline assignment: CDR1 SGDLS and CDR2 YYNGEE. The CDR3 is CASSAHTGQFFGNTGELFF. The CDR3 nucleotides are TGTGCCAGCAGCGCCCATACGGGACAGTTCTTTGGAAACACCGGGGAGCTGTTTTTT.

The chain employs TRBV30 and TRBJ1-2; 7 bases map to TRBD1. The CDR3 spans 13 residues. Germline loops: CDR1 GTSNPN, CDR2 SVGIG (reference sequence). Trimming at V came to 2 bases and at J to 4 bases, leaving 4 bases not matched to a gene. CDR3 protein: CAWSQTGVYGYTF. The CDR3 nucleotides are TGTGCCTGGAGTCAAACAGGGGTCTATGGCTACACCTTC.

The chain is built from TRBV2 and TRBJ2-1, with TRBD2 matching 8 bases. Trimming took 6 bases from V and 4 from J; bases not matched to a gene: 11. The CDR3 length is 16 residues. CDR1 is SNHLY, CDR2 FYNNEI, per germline. The CDR3 reads CASSLQTSGAYNEQFF. In nucleotides, the CDR3 is TGTGCCAGCAGCCTTCAAACTAGCGGAGCTTACAATGAGCAGTTCTTC.

V usage is TRBV7-8 and J usage is TRBJ2-1, with D possibly matching TRBD2 (5 bases). V lost 5 bases to trimming and J lost 5 bases, with 13 bases between them. The germline gives CDR1 SGHVS, CDR2 FQNEAQ. The CDR3 covers 14 residues. In nucleotides, the CDR3 is TGTGCCAGCAGCAGCCGGGGTTCAAACAATGAGCAGTTCTTC. Translated: CASSSRGSNNEQFF. Variable domain in full (rest from reference TRBV7-8 and TRBJ2-1): GAGVSQSPRYKVAKRGQDVALRCDPISGHVSLFWYQQALGQGPEFLTYFQNEAQLDKSGLPSDRFFAERPEGSVSTLKIQRTQQEDSAVYLCASSSRGSNNEQFFGPGTRLTVL.

The rearrangement joins TRBV7-9 to TRBJ2-3; D might be TRBD2 (6 bases). The CDR3 has 13 residues. Deletions cut 11 bases from V and 0 bases from J, with 12 bases between. CDR1 and CDR2 from the germline V gene are SEHNR and FQNEAQ (reference sequence). The CDR3, as DNA: TGTGCCTCGGGGGTGACAAGCACAGATACGCAGTATTTT. It encodes CASGVTSTDTQYF.

The rearrangement uses TRBV6-5 and TRBJ2-2, with D maybe TRBD2 (7 bases). The length of the CDR3 is 15 residues. V gave up 4 bases and J gave up 3 bases, with 12 bases separating them. CDR1 is MNHEY, CDR2 SVGAGI, per germline. CDR3 sequence (DNA): TGTGCCAGCAGTTTGGGGGGGGGCTACACCGGGGAGCTGTTTTTT. This translates into CASSLGGGYTGELFF.

The chain carries TRBV5-1 and TRBJ2-5; a possible D gene is TRBD2 (7 bases). CDR3 length equals 17 residues. V lost 4 bases and J 4 bases, leaving 23 bases between the germline ends. CDR1 and CDR2 from the germline V gene are SGHRS and YFSETQ. As DNA, the CDR3 is TGCGCCAGCAGCCTCCCCGCCGGGGGGCTTGGGGGAGAGACCCAGTACTTC. Translated: CASSLPAGGLGGETQYF.

The chain uses TRBV10-2 and TRBJ1-5; 9 bases are a match to TRBD1. CDR1 is WSHSY, CDR2 SAAADI, per germline. Trimming took 8 bases from V and 6 from J; bases not matched to a gene: 11. The CDR3 runs 15 residues. The CDR3 DNA is TGCGCCAGCTGTTGGTTGGGGACAGGGTCTCAGCCCCAGCATTTT. Its protein is CASCWLGTGSQPQHF.

The V call is TRBV6-1, the J call TRBJ2-7; 7 bases match TRBD1. Germline CDR1 MNHNS, CDR2 SASEGT. The CDR3 totals 15 residues. V shed 6 bases and J 2 bases; nucleotides not matched to a gene: 10. In nucleotides, the CDR3 is TGTGCCAGCAGCACGTTGTTCCAGGGGGCCTACGAGCAGTACTTC. Protein sequence: CASSTLFQGAYEQYF.

This clone showed up just once. The V gene is TRBV6-6, the J gene TRBJ2-2; D might be TRBD1 (5 bases). V dropped 10 bases and J dropped 1 base, with 10 bases sitting between them. Germline V CDR1 and CDR2: MNHNY, SVGAGI (reference sequence). There are 13 residues in the CDR3. The CDR3 DNA reads as TGTGCCACCCGAACAGGGAACACCGGGGAGCTGTTTTTT. This codes for CATRTGNTGELFF.

The V and J genes are TRBV5-4 and TRBJ2-5, with D possibly being TRBD1 (5 bases). V lost 5 bases and J lost 1, with 12 bases in between. The CDR3 sequence is 14 residues long. Looked up from germline, CDR1 is SGHNT and CDR2 is YYREEE (reference sequence). The CDR3 protein is CASRLSDTQETQYF. CDR3 bases: TGTGCCAGCAGGCTCTCGGACACCCAAGAGACCCAGTACTTC.

This clone was counted once. The chain combines TRBV7-8 with TRBJ2-7, with TRBD2 matching over 8 bases. Germline V gene sequence: CDR1 SGHVS, CDR2 FQNEAQ. This CDR3 region has 20 residues. The V segment lost 3 bases and the J segment 1 base; nucleotides outside the gene matches: 20. CDR3 residues: CASSFADSSGSSSWSYEQYF. The CDR3 DNA reads TGTGCCAGCAGCTTTGCCGACTCAAGCGGGAGTAGCTCTTGGTCCTACGAGCAGTACTTC.

V usage is TRBV19 and J usage is TRBJ2-5; D may be TRBD1 (6 bases). The CDR3 consists of 14 residues. Trimming stripped 7 bases from V and 1 base from J, with 13 bases between. Germline V gene lookup returns CDR1 LNHDA and CDR2 SQIVND (reference sequence). The CDR3 loop is CASKQGWSQETQYF. The CDR3 region has the DNA TGTGCCAGTAAACAGGGTTGGAGCCAAGAGACCCAGTACTTC. The full variable domain, its missing parts supplied by reference TRBV19 and TRBJ2-5, is DGGITQSPKYLFRKEGQNVTLSCEQNLNHDAMYWYRQDPGQGLRLIYYSQIVNDFQKGDIAEGYSVSREKKESFPLTVTSAQKNPTAFYLCASKQGWSQETQYFGPGTRLLVL.

V is TRBV10-3 and J is TRBJ1-5, with D maybe TRBD1 (6 bases). The CDR3 length is 13 residues. CDR1 and CDR2 (germline): ENHRY, SYGVKD. Trimming pared 7 bases from V and 5 bases from J, leaving 12 bases between. Here the CDR3 reads CAIKPPGDQPQHF. CDR3 sequence (DNA): TGTGCCATCAAACCTCCAGGGGATCAGCCCCAGCATTTT.

This rearrangement joins TRBV19 to TRBJ2-3; 12 bases align to TRBD1. Per the germline V gene, CDR1 is LNHDA and CDR2 is SQIVND (reference sequence). The CDR3 spans 14 residues. Trimming at V came to 4 bases and at J to 4 bases, leaving 0 bases not matched to a gene. In nucleotides, the CDR3 is TGTGCCAGTAGTAGGGACAGGGGGCCAGATACGCAGTATTTT. This encodes CASSRDRGPDTQYF.

The rearrangement links TRBV28 to TRBJ2-1, with TRBD2 matching 8 bases. Germline CDR1 MDHEN, CDR2 SYDVKM. This CDR3 is 16 amino acids long. Trimming took 4 bases from V and 4 from J; bases not matched to a gene: 9. The CDR3 here is CASSSVAGRSYNEQFF. The CDR3 DNA sequence: TGTGCCAGCAGTTCCGTAGCGGGGCGTTCGTACAATGAGCAGTTCTTC.